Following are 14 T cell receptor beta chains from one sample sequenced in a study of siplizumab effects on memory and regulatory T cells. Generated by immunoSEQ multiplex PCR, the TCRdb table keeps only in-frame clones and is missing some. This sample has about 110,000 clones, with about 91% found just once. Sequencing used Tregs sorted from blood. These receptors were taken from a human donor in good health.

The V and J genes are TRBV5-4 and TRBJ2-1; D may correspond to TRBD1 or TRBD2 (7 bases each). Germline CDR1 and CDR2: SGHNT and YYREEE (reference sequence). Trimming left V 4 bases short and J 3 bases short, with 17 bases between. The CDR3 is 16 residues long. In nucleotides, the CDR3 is TGTGCCAGCAGCGAGGGGGCGGGAGACTACTACAATGAGCAGTTCTTC. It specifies CASSEGAGDYYNEQFF.

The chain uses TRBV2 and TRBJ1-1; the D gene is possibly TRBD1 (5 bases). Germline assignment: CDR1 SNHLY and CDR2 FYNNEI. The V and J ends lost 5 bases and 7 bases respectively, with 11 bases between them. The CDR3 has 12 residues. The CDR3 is CASSPYDSEAFF. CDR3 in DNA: TGTGCCAGCAGTCCCTATGACAGTGAAGCTTTCTTT.

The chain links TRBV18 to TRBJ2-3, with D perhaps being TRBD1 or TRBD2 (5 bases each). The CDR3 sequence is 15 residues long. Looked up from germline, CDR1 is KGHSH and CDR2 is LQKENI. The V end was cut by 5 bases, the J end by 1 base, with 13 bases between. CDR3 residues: CASSSTQGGTDTQYF. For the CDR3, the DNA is TGTGCCAGCTCATCAACGCAGGGAGGCACAGATACGCAGTATTTT.

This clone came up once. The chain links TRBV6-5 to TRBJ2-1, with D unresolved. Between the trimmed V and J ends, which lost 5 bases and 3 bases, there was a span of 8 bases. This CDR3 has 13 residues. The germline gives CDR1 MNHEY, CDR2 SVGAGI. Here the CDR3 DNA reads TGTGCCAGCAGTCCAGCGATCTACAATGAGCAGTTCTTC. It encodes CASSPAIYNEQFF.

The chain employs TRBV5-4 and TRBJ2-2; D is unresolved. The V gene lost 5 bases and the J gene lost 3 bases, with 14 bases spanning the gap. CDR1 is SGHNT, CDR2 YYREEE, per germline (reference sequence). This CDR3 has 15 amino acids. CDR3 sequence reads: CASRKGGSDTGELFF. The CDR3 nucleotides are TGTGCCAGCAGGAAGGGTGGGTCGGACACCGGGGAGCTGTTTTTT.

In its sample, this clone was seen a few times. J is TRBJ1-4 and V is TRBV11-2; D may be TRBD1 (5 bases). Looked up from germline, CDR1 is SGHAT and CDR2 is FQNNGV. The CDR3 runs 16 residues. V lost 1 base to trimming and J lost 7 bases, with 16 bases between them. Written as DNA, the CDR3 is TGTGCCAGCAGCTTAGGGGGAGTACAGGCTGCTGAAAAACTGTTTTTT. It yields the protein CASSLGGVQAAEKLFF. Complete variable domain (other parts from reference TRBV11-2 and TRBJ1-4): EAGVAQSPRYKIIEKRQSVAFWCNPISGHATLYWYQQILGQGPKLLIQFQNNGVVDDSQLPKDRFSAERLKGVDSTLKIQPAKLEDSAVYLCASSLGGVQAAEKLFFGSGTQLSVL.

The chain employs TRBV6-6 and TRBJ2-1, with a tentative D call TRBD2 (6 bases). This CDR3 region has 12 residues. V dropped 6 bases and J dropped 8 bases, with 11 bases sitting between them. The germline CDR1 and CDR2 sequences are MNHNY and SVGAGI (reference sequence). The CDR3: CASRTSPDEQFF. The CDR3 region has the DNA TGTGCCAGCAGGACTAGTCCCGATGAGCAGTTCTTC.

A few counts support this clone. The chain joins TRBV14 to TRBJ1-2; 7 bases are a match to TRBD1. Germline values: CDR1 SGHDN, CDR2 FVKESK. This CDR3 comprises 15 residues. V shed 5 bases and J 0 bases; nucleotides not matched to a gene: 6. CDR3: CASSNRTGSNYGYTF. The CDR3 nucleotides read TGTGCCAGCAGCAACCGGACAGGTTCTAACTATGGCTACACCTTC.

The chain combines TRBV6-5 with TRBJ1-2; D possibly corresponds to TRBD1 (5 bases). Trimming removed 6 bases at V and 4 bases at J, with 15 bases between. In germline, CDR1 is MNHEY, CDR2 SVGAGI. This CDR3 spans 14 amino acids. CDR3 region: CASRIQGDSYGYTF. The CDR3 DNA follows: TGTGCCAGCAGAATTCAGGGTGACTCCTATGGCTACACCTTC.

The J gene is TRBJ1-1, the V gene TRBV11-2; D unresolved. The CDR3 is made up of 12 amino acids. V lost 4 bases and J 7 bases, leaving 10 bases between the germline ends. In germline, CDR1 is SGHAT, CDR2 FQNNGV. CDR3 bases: TGTGCCAGCAGCTCCTCGAGGGTTGAAGCTTTCTTT. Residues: CASSSSRVEAFF.

CDR3 in amino acids: CASRGTAGGYEQYF. Here the CDR3 DNA reads TGCGCCAGCAGGGGCACGGCAGGGGGCTACGAGCAGTACTTC. The genes are TRBV5-1 and TRBJ2-7, with 7 bases aligning to TRBD1. The CDR3 consists of 14 residues. Germline V gene sequence: CDR1 SGHRS, CDR2 YFSETQ. V shed 5 bases and J 3 bases; nucleotides not matched to a gene: 8.

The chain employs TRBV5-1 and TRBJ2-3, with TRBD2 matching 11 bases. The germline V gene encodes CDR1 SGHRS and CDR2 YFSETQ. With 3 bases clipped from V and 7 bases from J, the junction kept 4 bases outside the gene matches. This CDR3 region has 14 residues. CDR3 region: CASSSGTSGYTQYF. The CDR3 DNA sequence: TGCGCCAGCAGCTCCGGGACTAGCGGTTATACGCAGTATTTT.

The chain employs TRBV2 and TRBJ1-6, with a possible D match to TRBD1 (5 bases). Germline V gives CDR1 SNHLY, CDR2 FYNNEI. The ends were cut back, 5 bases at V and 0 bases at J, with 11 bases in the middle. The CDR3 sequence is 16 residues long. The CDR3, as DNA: TGTGCCAGCAGTCTGGGGGGGAGCTCCTATAATTCACCCCTCCACTTT. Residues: CASSLGGSSYNSPLHF. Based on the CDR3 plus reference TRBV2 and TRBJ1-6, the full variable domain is EPEVTQTPSHQVTQMGQEVILRCVPISNHLYFYWYRQILGQKVEFLVSFYNNEISEKSEIFDDQFSVERPDGSNFTLKIRSTKLEDSAMYFCASSLGGSSYNSPLHFGNGTRLTVT.

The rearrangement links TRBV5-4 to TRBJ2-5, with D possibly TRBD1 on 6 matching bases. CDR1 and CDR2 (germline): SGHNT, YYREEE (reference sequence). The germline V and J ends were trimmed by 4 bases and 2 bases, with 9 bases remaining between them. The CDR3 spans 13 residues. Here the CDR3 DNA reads TGTGCCAGCAGCCGCGACAGGCAAGAGACCCAGTACTTC. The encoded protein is CASSRDRQETQYF. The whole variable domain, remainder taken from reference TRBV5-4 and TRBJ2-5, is ETGVTQSPTHLIKTRGQQVTLRCSSQSGHNTVSWYQQALGQGPQFIFQYYREEENGRGNFPPRFSGLQFPNYSSELNVNALELDDSALYLCASSRDRQETQYFGPGTRLLVL.